The source of this T cell receptor beta chain is a study of blood T cell repertoires in COVID-19. Looking at the study overall: Donors in the United States, Italy and Spain gave samples during acute or convalescent COVID-19. In each case, the material was cDNA or gDNA derived from T cells, B-cell-depleted T cells, or PBMCs.

CDR3 length: 12 residues. CDR1 and CDR2 from the germline V gene are MNHNY and SVGAGI (reference sequence). Trimming took 5 bases from V and 7 from J; bases not matched to a gene: 1. The assay was immunoSEQ multiplex PCR, and TCRdb's table has in-frame clones only and misses some. The sample consists of about 530,000 clones, 85% to 90% of them appearing once. The Seattle patients joined while their infection was active and were tracked longitudinally afterward. A single count supports this clone. The sequence was collected from a woman in her fifties or sixties with COVID-19, enrolled during active disease. Sequencing was performed on peripheral blood. The V and J genes are TRBV6-6 and TRBJ1-1, with 10 positions matching TRBD1. This CDR3 reads CASSRTGGEAFF. The CDR3 DNA sequence: TGTGCCAGCAGTCGGACAGGGGGTGAAGCTTTCTTT.